This TCR beta chain comes out of a study of tumor and adjacent non-tumor tissue in lung cancer. Concerning this clonotype: The antigen is not known. This CDR3 fails to terminate in the conserved phenylalanine or tryptophan, so it likely reflects a read error.

This sample's RNA came from whole unsorted tissue. Study-wide points: Significantly higher TCR diversity was found in tumor than normal lung. Shorter survival was associated with higher TCR diversity in tumors.

The CDR3 contains 14 residues. Per the germline V gene, CDR1 is DFQATT and CDR2 is SNEGSKA (reference sequence). V was cut by 4 bases and J by 3 bases, with 14 bases left in between. A modified ARM-PCR protocol with three rounds of nested PCR amplified TCRbeta. TCRdb re-called the multiplex PCR reads through MiXCR, storing one row per CDR3 protein. There are about 110,000 distinct CDR3 sequences in the sample; more than 60% occur only once, and 37% lies in the top ten. This chain links TRBV20-1 with TRBJ2-3, with unresolved D. This clonotype was sampled from a woman aged 55-70 years with non-small cell lung cancer. Sequencing was done on a sample of lung tumor tissue. The chain's CDR3 is CSATSPWDTDTQYI. CDR3 in DNA: TGCAGTGCTACATCCCCCTGGGATACAGATACGCAGTATATT.